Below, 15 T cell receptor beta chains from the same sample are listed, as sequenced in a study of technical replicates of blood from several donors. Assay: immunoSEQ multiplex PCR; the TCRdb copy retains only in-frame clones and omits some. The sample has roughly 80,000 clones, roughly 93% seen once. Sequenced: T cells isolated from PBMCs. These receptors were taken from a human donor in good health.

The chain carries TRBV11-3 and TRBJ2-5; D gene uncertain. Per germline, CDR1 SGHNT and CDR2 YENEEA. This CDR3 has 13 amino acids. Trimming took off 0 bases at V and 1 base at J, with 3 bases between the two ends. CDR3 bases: TGTGCCAGCAGCTTAGACAGCCAAGAGACCCAGTACTTC. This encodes CASSLDSQETQYF. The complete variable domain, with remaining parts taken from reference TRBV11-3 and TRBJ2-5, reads EAGVVQSPRYKIIEKKQPVAFWCNPISGHNTLYWYLQNLGQGPELLIRYENEEAVDDSQLPKDRFSAERLKGVDSTLKIQPAELGDSAVYLCASSLDSQETQYFGPGTRLLVL.

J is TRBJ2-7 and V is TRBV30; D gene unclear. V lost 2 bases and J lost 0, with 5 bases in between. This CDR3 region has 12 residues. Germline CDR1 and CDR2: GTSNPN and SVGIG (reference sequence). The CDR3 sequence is CAWSSSSYEQYF. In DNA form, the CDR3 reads TGTGCCTGGAGTTCTAGCTCCTACGAGCAGTACTTC.

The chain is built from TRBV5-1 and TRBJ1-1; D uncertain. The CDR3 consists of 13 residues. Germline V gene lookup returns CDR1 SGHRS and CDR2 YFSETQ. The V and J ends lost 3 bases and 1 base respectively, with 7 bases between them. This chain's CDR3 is CASSSPGNTEAFF. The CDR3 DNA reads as TGCGCCAGCAGCTCCCCAGGGAACACTGAAGCTTTCTTT.

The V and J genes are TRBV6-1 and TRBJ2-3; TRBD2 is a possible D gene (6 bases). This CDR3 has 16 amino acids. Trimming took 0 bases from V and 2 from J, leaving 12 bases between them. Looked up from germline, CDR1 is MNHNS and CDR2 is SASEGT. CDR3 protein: CASSEAFSGFTDTQYF. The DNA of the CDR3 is TGTGCCAGCAGTGAAGCCTTTAGCGGATTCACAGATACGCAGTATTTT.

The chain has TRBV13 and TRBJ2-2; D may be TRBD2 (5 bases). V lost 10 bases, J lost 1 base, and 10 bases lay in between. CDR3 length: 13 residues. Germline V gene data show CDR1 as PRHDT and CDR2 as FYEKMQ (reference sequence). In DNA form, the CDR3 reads TGTGCCACCACGGAGGAGAACACCGGGGAGCTGTTTTTT. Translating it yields CATTEENTGELFF.

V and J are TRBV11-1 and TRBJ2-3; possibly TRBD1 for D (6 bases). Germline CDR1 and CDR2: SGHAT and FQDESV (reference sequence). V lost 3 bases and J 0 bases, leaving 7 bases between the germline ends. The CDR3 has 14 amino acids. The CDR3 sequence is CASSLRGSTDTQYF. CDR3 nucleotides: TGTGCCAGCAGCTTGAGGGGGAGCACAGATACGCAGTATTTT.

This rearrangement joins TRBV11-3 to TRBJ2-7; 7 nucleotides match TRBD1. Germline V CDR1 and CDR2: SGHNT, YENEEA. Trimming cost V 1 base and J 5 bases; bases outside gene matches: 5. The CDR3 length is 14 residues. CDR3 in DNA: TGTGCCAGCAGCTTAGGTAACAGGGGCAACGAGCAGTACTTC. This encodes CASSLGNRGNEQYF.

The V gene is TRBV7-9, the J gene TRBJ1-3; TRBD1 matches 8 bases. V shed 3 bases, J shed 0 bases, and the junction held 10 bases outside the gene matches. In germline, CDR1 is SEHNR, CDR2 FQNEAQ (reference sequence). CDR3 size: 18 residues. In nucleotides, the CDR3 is TGTGCCAGCAGCTTTCTCCAGGGGGCCACCAGCTCTGGAAACACCATATATTTT. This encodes CASSFLQGATSSGNTIYF.

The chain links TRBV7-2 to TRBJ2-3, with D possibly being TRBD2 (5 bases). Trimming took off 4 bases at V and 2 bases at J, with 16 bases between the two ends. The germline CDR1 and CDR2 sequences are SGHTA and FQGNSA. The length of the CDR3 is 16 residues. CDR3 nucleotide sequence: TGTGCCAGCAGCTCGCCTCTTTCGGGGTCCACAGATACGCAGTATTTT. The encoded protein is CASSSPLSGSTDTQYF.

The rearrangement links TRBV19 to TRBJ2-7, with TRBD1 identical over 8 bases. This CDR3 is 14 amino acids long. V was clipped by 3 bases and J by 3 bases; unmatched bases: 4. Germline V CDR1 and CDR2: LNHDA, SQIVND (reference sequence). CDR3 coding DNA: TGTGCCAGTAGTATGAGACAGGGGATCTACGAGCAGTACTTC. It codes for CASSMRQGIYEQYF.

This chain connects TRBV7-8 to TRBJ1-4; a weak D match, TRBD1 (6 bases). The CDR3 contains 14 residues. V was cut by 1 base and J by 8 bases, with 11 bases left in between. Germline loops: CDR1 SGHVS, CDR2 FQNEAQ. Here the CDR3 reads CASSLDRAHEKLFF. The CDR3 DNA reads TGTGCCAGCAGCTTAGACAGGGCCCACGAAAAACTGTTTTTT.

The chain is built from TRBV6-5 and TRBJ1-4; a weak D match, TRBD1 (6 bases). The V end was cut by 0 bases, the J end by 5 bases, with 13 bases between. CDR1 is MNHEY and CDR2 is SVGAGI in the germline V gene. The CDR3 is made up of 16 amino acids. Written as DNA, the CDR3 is TGTGCCAGCAGTTACTCTTCAGGGGAGCGAAATGAAAAACTGTTTTTT. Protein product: CASSYSSGERNEKLFF.

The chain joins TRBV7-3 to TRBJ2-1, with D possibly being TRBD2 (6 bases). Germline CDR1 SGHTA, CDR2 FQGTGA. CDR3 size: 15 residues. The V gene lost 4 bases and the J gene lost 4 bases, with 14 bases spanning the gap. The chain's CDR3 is CASSSLATIYNEQFF. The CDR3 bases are TGTGCCAGCAGCTCCCTAGCGACCATTTACAATGAGCAGTTCTTC.

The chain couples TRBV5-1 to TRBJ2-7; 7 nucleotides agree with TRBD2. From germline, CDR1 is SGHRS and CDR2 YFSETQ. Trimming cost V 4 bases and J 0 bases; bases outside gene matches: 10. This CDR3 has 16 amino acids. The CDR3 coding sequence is TGCGCCAGCAGCCCACTAGGGAGGGAGTACTCCTACGAGCAGTACTTC. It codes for CASSPLGREYSYEQYF. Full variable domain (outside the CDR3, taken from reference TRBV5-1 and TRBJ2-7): KAGVTQTPRYLIKTRGQQVTLSCSPISGHRSVSWYQQTPGQGLQFLFEYFSETQRNKGNFPGRFSGRQFSNSRSEMNVSTLELGDSALYLCASSPLGREYSYEQYFGPGTRLTVT.

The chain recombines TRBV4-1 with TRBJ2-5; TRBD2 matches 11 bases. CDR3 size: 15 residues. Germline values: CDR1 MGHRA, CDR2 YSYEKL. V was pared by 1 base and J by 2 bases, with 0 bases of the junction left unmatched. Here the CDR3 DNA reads TGCGCCAGCAGCCAAGGACTAGCGGGGCAAGAGACCCAGTACTTC. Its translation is CASSQGLAGQETQYF.